This is a list of T cell receptor beta chains from one sample in a study of cytotoxic CD8 clonotypes in ibrutinib-treated CLL. This table comes from immunoSEQ multiplex PCR, and its TCRdb copy is limited to in-frame clones, with some not included. The sample comprises 200,000 to 250,000 clones, under 75% of which are singletons, and approximately 15% rests with the top ten. This sample comprised PBMCs, obtained after 24 months of ibrutinib treatment. The receptors shown here come from a human donor with chronic lymphocytic leukemia. CDR3s include the opening cysteine and the closing phenylalanine or tryptophan. A D gene is named only where the DNA matches it firmly. For some rows the clone size is stated as once, few or many, or as a class when expanded; others skip it.

>.|TRBJ2-7|TRBV28|.
CAISGKGTYEQYF
TGTGCCATTTCAGGGAAGGGGACCTACGAGCAGTACTTC
>.|TRBJ1-1|TRBV6-5|.
CASSIISGGTEAFF
TGTGCCAGCAGCATCATCTCTGGGGGTACTGAAGCTTTCTTT
>TRBD2|TRBJ2-5|TRBV5-1|.
CASSSLAGLADIQETQYF
TGCGCCAGCAGCTCCTTGGCGGGACTAGCGGATATACAAGAGACCCAGTACTTC
>.|TRBJ2-7|TRBV7-9|.
CASSLYAGEQYF
TGTGCCAGCAGCTTATACGCAGGCGAGCAGTACTTC
>.|TRBJ1-1|TRBV28|.
CASSFPGVNTEAFF
TGTGCCAGCAGTTTCCCAGGGGTCAACACTGAAGCTTTCTTT
>.|TRBJ2-1|TRBV11-2|.
CASSLRAYNEQFF
TGTGCCAGCAGCTTGAGGGCCTACAATGAGCAGTTCTTC
>.|TRBJ2-1|TRBV11-3|.
CASSLALGNNEQFF
TGTGCCAGCAGCTTAGCCCTCGGGAACAATGAGCAGTTCTTC
>.|TRBJ2-1|TRBV28|.
CASSSGLSEQFF
TGTGCCAGCAGTTCGGGACTGAGTGAGCAGTTCTTC
>.|TRBJ2-1|TRBV19|.
CASSIDGYNEQFF
TGTGCCAGTAGTATAGATGGGTACAATGAGCAGTTCTTC
>TRBD2|TRBJ2-7|TRBV7-6|.
CASSSEARTRPSYEQYF
TGTGCCAGCAGTTCGGAGGCTAGGACTAGGCCCTCCTACGAGCAGTACTTC
>.|TRBJ1-5|TRBV19|.
CASSTLGQIFPQHF
TGTGCCAGTAGTACCCTAGGACAGATCTTCCCCCAGCATTTT
>.|TRBJ2-1|TRBV27|.
CASSSAGDPLYNEQFF
TGTGCCAGCAGTTCCGCGGGTGACCCGCTCTACAATGAGCAGTTCTTC
>TRBD1|TRBJ2-7|TRBV27|.
CASRGQISYEQYF
TGTGCCAGCAGGGGACAGATAAGCTACGAGCAGTACTTC
>TRBD1|TRBJ2-3|TRBV10-3|.
CAISRGTGGTDTQYF
TGTGCCATCAGTCGGGGGACAGGGGGCACAGATACGCAGTATTTT
>.|TRBJ2-2|TRBV12-5|.
CASGVGPGTGELFF
TGTGCTAGTGGTGTGGGACCGGGAACCGGGGAGCTGTTTTTT
>.|TRBJ2-1|TRBV11-1|.
CASSLGAGALNNEQFF
TGTGCCAGCAGCTTAGGGGCCGGGGCACTTAACAATGAGCAGTTCTTC
>.|TRBJ2-1|TRBV6-5|few
CASSYLAQGKNEQFF
TGTGCCAGCAGTTACTTGGCTCAGGGGAAGAATGAGCAGTTCTTC
>TRBD2|TRBJ2-5|TRBV7-3|once
CASSSLAGGYETQYF
TGTGCCAGCAGCTCATTAGCGGGAGGTTACGAGACCCAGTACTTC
>TRBD1|TRBJ2-1|TRBV30|.
CAWGTGRVREQFF
TGTGCCTGGGGGACAGGGAGAGTTAGGGAGCAGTTCTTC
>.|TRBJ2-1|TRBV7-2|.
CASSLAPGRGNEQFF
TGTGCCAGCAGCTTAGCGCCGGGGAGAGGTAATGAGCAGTTCTTC
>.|TRBJ1-2|TRBV5-1|.
CASSFRTANYGYTF
TGCGCCAGCAGCTTCCGGACAGCGAACTATGGCTACACCTTC
>TRBD1|TRBJ2-6|TRBV9|few
CASNWDSNSGANVLTF
TGTGCCAGCAATTGGGACAGTAACTCTGGGGCCAACGTCCTGACTTTC
>TRBD1|TRBJ2-1|TRBV7-3|.
CASSSGQTYNEQFF
TGTGCCAGCAGCTCGGGACAGACATACAATGAGCAGTTCTTC
>TRBD2|TRBJ2-5|TRBV6-6|once
CASSYWAGANQETQYF
TGTGCCAGCAGTTACTGGGCGGGAGCGAACCAAGAGACCCAGTACTTC
>TRBD1|TRBJ2-5|TRBV6-5|.
CASREGQGAGETQYF
TGTGCCAGCAGGGAGGGACAGGGGGCTGGGGAGACCCAGTACTTC
>.|TRBJ2-3|TRBV30|.
CAWSVGSLGTDTQYF
TGTGCCTGGAGTGTAGGTAGCCTGGGCACAGATACGCAGTATTTT
>TRBD2|TRBJ2-7|TRBV4-1|.
CASSLLAGGASGSYEQYF
TGCGCCAGCAGCTTGCTGGCGGGAGGAGCTAGCGGCTCCTACGAGCAGTACTTC
>.|TRBJ2-1|TRBV9|once
CASSVEGLLNEQFF
TGTGCCAGCAGCGTAGAGGGACTTCTTAATGAGCAGTTCTTC
>.|TRBJ2-1|TRBV11-2|.
CASSLQGGNSYNEQFF
TGTGCCAGCAGCTTACAGGGGGGCAACTCCTACAATGAGCAGTTCTTC
>.|TRBJ2-7|TRBV4-2|.
CASSQVDRTTYEQYF
TGTGCCAGCAGCCAAGTAGACAGGACAACATACGAGCAGTACTTC
>.|TRBJ2-3|TRBV29-1|.
CSVEYSDTQYF
TGCAGCGTTGAGTACTCGGATACGCAGTATTTT
>.|TRBJ2-7|TRBV19|.
CASSPYPTSSYEQYF
TGTGCCAGTAGTCCTTATCCGACTAGTTCCTACGAGCAGTACTTC
>.|TRBJ2-2|TRBV9|.
CANTGHGTHTGELFF
TGTGCCAACACCGGCCACGGGACACACACCGGGGAGCTGTTTTTT
>.|TRBJ1-6|TRBV4-3|.
CASSQDPPLGESYNSPLHF
TGCGCCAGCAGCCAAGACCCTCCTTTGGGGGAAAGTTATAATTCACCCCTCCACTTT
>TRBD2|TRBJ2-5|TRBV6-5|few
CASRRLAEETQYF
TGTGCCAGCAGGCGACTAGCGGAAGAGACCCAGTACTTC
>TRBD2|TRBJ2-7|TRBV19|.
CASSFAGLATYEQYF
TGTGCCAGTAGTTTCGCGGGACTAGCGACCTACGAGCAGTACTTC
>TRBD1|TRBJ1-2|TRBV27|.
CASTLTPTGYYGYTF
TGTGCCAGCACCCTCACCCCGACAGGGTACTATGGCTACACCTTC
>.|TRBJ1-2|TRBV6-5|.
CASIGAYGYTF
TGTGCCAGCATAGGAGCATATGGCTACACCTTC
>.|TRBJ1-2|TRBV27|.
CASSPQAGAFHYGYTF
TGTGCCAGCAGTCCCCAGGCTGGAGCCTTCCACTATGGCTACACCTTC
>.|TRBJ1-5|TRBV6-1|.
CASSLRGDQPQHF
TGTGCCAGCAGTTTGCGGGGCGATCAGCCCCAGCATTTT
>TRBD1|TRBJ2-7|TRBV6-6|.
CASSNGQGASYEQYF
TGTGCCAGCAGTAACGGACAGGGGGCGTCCTACGAGCAGTACTTC
>.|TRBJ1-3|TRBV11-3|.
CASSLEASSGNTIYF
TGTGCCAGCAGCTTAGAGGCTAGCTCTGGAAACACCATATATTTT
>.|TRBJ1-1|TRBV5-1|.
CASSLQAMNTEAFF
TGCGCCAGCAGCTTACAGGCGATGAACACTGAAGCTTTCTTT
>TRBD1|TRBJ1-2|TRBV9|once
CASSSDRQGHGYTF
TGTGCCAGCAGCTCGGACAGGCAAGGGCATGGCTACACCTTC
>TRBD1|TRBJ1-4|TRBV7-2|.
CASSLAFSGQINEKLFF
TGTGCCAGCAGCTTAGCGTTTTCGGGACAGATTAATGAAAAACTGTTTTTT
>.|TRBJ2-1|TRBV9|.
CASSRGRAGEQFF
TGTGCCAGCTCCCGGGGTAGAGCGGGTGAGCAGTTCTTC
>TRBD1|TRBJ2-5|TRBV9|.
CASSAWDSGETQYF
TGTGCCAGCAGCGCGTGGGACAGTGGAGAGACCCAGTACTTC
>.|TRBJ2-2|TRBV28|.
CAILPGQSTGELFF
TGTGCCATCCTTCCGGGACAAAGCACCGGGGAGCTGTTTTTT
>.|TRBJ2-2|TRBV9|few
CASSEIPPGAKSGELFF
TGTGCCAGCAGCGAGATCCCTCCGGGGGCGAAATCCGGGGAGCTGTTTTTT
>TRBD2|TRBJ2-7|TRBV28|.
CASLAGPSYEQYF
TGTGCCAGCCTAGCGGGCCCTTCCTACGAGCAGTACTTC
>TRBD2|TRBJ2-2|TRBV6-5|.
CASSVFSGGTGELFF
TGTGCCAGCAGTGTTTTTAGCGGGGGCACCGGGGAGCTGTTTTTT